The 14 T cell receptor beta chains below come from one sample, sequenced in a study of CD8 T cells in Susac syndrome. After extraction with the RNeasy kit, roughly 0.5 to 1 ug of the RNA was reverse transcribed using random hexamers. MiXCR, applied by TCRdb to the immunoSEQ multiplex PCR reads, yields one record per CDR3 protein. The sample includes more than 200,000 distinct CDR3 sequences, just over 90% of them seen just once. Material for sequencing was CD4+ T cells from PBMCs. These TCRs come from a human donor with multiple sclerosis.

V gene TRBV6-4 combines with J gene TRBJ1-1, with D possibly TRBD1 on 5 matching bases. The CDR3 covers 14 residues. V dropped 0 bases and J dropped 11 bases, with 16 bases sitting between them. Germline CDR1 and CDR2: MRHNA and SNTAGT. The DNA for the CDR3 is TGTGCCAGCAGTGACTCTGGGGGGTTGAATCTGGCTTTCTTT. Amino acids: CASSDSGGLNLAFF.

The gene calls are TRBV27 and TRBJ2-3; 7 bases line up with TRBD1. This CDR3 contains 15 residues. The J segment lost 2 bases and the V segment lost 4 bases, leaving 6 bases of the junction unmatched. The germline V gene has CDR1 MNHEY and CDR2 SMNVEV (reference sequence). CDR3 region: CASSSLGQATDTQYF. CDR3 DNA sequence: TGTGCCAGCAGTTCCCTAGGACAGGCCACAGATACGCAGTATTTT.

J is TRBJ1-5 and V is TRBV30; D perhaps matches TRBD1 (5 bases). The germline V gene encodes CDR1 GTSNPN and CDR2 SVGIG (reference sequence). This CDR3 is 12 amino acids long. V was pared by 0 bases and J by 9 bases, with 9 bases between. The CDR3 DNA is TGTGCCTGGAGTGTGGGGCAGCGGCCCCAGCATTTT. This sequence encodes CAWSVGQRPQHF.

The rearrangement links TRBV2 to TRBJ2-7, with unresolved D. CDR3 length equals 18 residues. V was shortened by 5 bases and J by 0 bases, with 23 bases between the two germline ends. The V gene's germline CDR1 is SNHLY and CDR2 FYNNEI. CDR3 protein: CASSNPPLARSDSYEQYV. In nucleotides, the CDR3 is TGTGCCAGCAGTAACCCTCCTCTGGCGCGCTCAGACTCCTACGAGCAGTACGTC.

The rearrangement uses TRBV5-4 and TRBJ1-4; D is unresolved. The CDR3 spans 14 residues. CDR1 is SGHNT, CDR2 YYREEE, per germline (reference sequence). Trimming cost V 4 bases and J 8 bases, with 15 bases left between them. The CDR3 sequence is CASSEVGFGEKLFF. The CDR3 DNA follows: TGTGCCAGCAGCGAGGTGGGGTTTGGCGAAAAACTGTTTTTT.

J is TRBJ1-5 and V is TRBV6-2 or TRBV6-3; no definite D call. V was shortened by 7 bases and J by 0 bases, with 7 bases between the two germline ends. The length of the CDR3 is 13 residues. Germline values: CDR1 MNHEY, CDR2 SVGEGT. The DNA of the CDR3 is TGTGCCAGCACTAAGTTTAGCAATCAGCCCCAGCATTTT. It encodes CASTKFSNQPQHF.

The gene calls are TRBV7-3 and TRBJ2-3; TRBD2 matches 10 bases. V was pared by 4 bases and J by 2 bases, with 3 bases of the junction left unmatched. The CDR3 runs to 15 residues. Germline V gene data show CDR1 as SGHTA and CDR2 as FQGTGA. The CDR3 here is CASSSLAGDTDTQYF. The CDR3 bases are TGTGCCAGCAGCTCGCTAGCGGGAGACACAGATACGCAGTATTTT.

The rearrangement joins TRBV5-1 to TRBJ1-1, with D maybe TRBD1 (5 bases). The germline V and J ends were trimmed by 9 bases and 3 bases, with 18 bases remaining between them. Germline V gene sequence: CDR1 SGHRS, CDR2 YFSETQ. The CDR3 contains 14 residues. The CDR3 region has the DNA TGCGCCACCCGCTGGGGCTTAGGGGACACTGAAGCTTTCTTT. Its protein product is CATRWGLGDTEAFF. Full variable domain (outside the CDR3, taken from reference TRBV5-1 and TRBJ1-1): KAGVTQTPRYLIKTRGQQVTLSCSPISGHRSVSWYQQTPGQGLQFLFEYFSETQRNKGNFPGRFSGRQFSNSRSEMNVSTLELGDSALYLCATRWGLGDTEAFFGQGTRLTVV.

The chain combines TRBV20-1 with TRBJ2-2; D is ambiguous. The CDR3 extends over 17 amino acids. The V gene lost 1 base and the J gene lost 4 bases, with 19 bases spanning the gap. The germline V gene has CDR1 DFQATT and CDR2 SNEGSKA (reference sequence). The CDR3 loop reads CSARGPWGPDFTGELFF. In nucleotides, the CDR3 is TGCAGTGCTAGAGGCCCTTGGGGTCCAGACTTCACCGGGGAGCTGTTTTTT.

CDR3: CASRRDSYTGELFF. CDR3 nucleotide sequence: TGTGCCAGCAGGCGGGACAGCTACACCGGGGAGCTGTTTTTT. V usage is TRBV12-3 or TRBV12-4 and J usage is TRBJ2-2, with TRBD1 as a possible D gene (7 bases). V lost 6 bases, J lost 3 bases, and 11 bases lay in between. The CDR3 loop spans 14 amino acids.

This sequence joins TRBV7-3 and TRBJ2-3; no clear D gene. The germline V gene encodes CDR1 SGHTA and CDR2 FQGTGA. Trimming left V 1 base short and J 0 bases short, with 11 bases between. The CDR3 is made up of 16 amino acids. CDR3 DNA: TGTGCCAGCAGCTTAATTGGGGATACTAGCACAGATACGCAGTATTTT. Translation gives CASSLIGDTSTDTQYF.

The chain uses TRBV7-3 and TRBJ2-7; possibly TRBD1 for D (6 bases). Germline CDR1 and CDR2: SGHTA and FQGTGA. Trimming cost V 5 bases and J 3 bases, with 11 bases left between them. The CDR3 length is 13 residues. CDR3 nucleotide sequence: TGTGCCAGCAGCAACACACAGGGCTACGAGCAGTACTTC. This gives the protein CASSNTQGYEQYF.

This clonotype was detected only a few times. An end of the junction differs from the germline gene, which may be a read error. The chain employs TRBV28 and TRBJ2-5; D gene unclear. This CDR3 region has 13 residues. In germline, CDR1 is MDHEN, CDR2 SYDVKM. The CDR3 is CASSLGYQETQYF. In DNA form, the CDR3 reads TGTGCTAGCAGCTTAGGGTACCAAGAGACCCAGTACTTC.

This chain joins TRBV4-1 and TRBJ1-1, with D possibly being TRBD1 (5 bases). Deletions cut 0 bases from V and 1 base from J, with 9 bases between. This CDR3 is 15 amino acids long. Germline values: CDR1 MGHRA, CDR2 YSYEKL. CDR3 DNA: TGCGCCAGCAGCCAAGAACAGGCGGCGAACACTGAAGCTTTCTTT. This encodes CASSQEQAANTEAFF.